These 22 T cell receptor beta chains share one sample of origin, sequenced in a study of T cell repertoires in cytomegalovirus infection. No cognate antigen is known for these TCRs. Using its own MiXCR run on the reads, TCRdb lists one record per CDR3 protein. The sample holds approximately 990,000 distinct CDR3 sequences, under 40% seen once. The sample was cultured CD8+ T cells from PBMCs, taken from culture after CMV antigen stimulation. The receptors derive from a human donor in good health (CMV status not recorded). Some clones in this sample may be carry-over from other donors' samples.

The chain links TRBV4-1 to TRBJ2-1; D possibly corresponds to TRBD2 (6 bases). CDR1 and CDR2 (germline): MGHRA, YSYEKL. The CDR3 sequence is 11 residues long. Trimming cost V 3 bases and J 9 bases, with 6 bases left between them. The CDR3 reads CASSQEGEQFF. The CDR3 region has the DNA TGCGCCAGCAGCCAGGAGGGTGAGCAGTTCTTC.

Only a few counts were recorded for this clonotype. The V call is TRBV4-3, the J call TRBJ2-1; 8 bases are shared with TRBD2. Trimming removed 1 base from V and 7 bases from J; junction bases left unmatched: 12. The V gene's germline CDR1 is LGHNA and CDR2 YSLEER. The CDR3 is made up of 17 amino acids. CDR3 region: CASSQVVTGGAGNEQFF. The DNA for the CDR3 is TGCGCCAGCAGCCAAGTTGTTACCGGGGGGGCTGGGAATGAGCAGTTCTTC.

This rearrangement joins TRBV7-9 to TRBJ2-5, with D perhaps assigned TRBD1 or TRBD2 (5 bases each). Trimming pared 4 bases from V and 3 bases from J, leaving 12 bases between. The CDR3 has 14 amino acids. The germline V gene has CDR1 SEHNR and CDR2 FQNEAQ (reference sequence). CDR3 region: CASSSPLGEETQYF. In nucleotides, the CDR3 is TGTGCCAGCAGCTCCCCTTTGGGGGAAGAGACCCAGTACTTC.

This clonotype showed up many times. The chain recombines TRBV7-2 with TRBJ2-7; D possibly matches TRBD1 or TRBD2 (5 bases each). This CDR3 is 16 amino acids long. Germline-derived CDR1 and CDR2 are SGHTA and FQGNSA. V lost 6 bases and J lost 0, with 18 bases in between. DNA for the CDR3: TGTGCCAGCAGACCGACGGGGCTCTCGAGCTCCTACGAGCAGTACTTC. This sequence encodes CASRPTGLSSSYEQYF.

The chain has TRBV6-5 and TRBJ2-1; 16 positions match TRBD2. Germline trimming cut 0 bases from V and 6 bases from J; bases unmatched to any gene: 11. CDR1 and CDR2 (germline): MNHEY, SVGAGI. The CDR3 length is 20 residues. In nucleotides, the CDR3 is TGTGCCAGCAGTTACTCGCTGGTCGGGACTAGCGGGGGGGTGGGCAATGAGCAGTTCTTC. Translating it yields CASSYSLVGTSGGVGNEQFF.

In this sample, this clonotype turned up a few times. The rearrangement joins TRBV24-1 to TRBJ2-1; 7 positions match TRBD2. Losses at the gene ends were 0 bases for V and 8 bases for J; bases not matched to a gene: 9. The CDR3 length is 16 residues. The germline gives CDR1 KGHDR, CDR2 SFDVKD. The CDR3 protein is CATSDLPAQRGDEQFF. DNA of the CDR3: TGTGCCACCAGTGATTTGCCCGCTCAGCGGGGTGATGAGCAGTTCTTC.

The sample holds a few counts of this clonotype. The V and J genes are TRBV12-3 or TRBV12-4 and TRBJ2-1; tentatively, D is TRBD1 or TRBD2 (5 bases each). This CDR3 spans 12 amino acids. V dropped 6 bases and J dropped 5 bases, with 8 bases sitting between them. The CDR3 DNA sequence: TGTGCCAGCAGGGGGGACCACAATGAGCAGTTCTTC. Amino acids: CASRGDHNEQFF.

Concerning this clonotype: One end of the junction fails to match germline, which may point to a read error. CDR3 region: CASTLAGDKIF. The CDR3 DNA is TGTGCCAGTACTCTGGCTGGGGACAAGATCTTC. The chain recombines TRBV19 with TRBJ2-1; possible D gene TRBD1, 6 bases. CDR1 and CDR2 (germline): LNHDA, SQIVND (reference sequence). The CDR3 is 11 residues long.

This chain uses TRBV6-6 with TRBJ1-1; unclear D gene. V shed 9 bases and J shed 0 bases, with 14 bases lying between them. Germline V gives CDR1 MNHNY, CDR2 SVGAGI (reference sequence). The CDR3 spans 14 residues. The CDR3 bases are TGTGCCAGTTCCCTCCATGAACTGAACACTGAAGCTTTCTTT. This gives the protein CASSLHELNTEAFF.

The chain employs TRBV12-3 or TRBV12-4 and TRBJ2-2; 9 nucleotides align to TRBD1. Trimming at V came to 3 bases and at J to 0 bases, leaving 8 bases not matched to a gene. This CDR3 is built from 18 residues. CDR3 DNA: TGTGCCAGCAGTTTTCCGGGACAGGGAAACGCGAACACCGGGGAGCTGTTTTTT. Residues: CASSFPGQGNANTGELFF.

The CDR3 bases are TGTGCCAGCAGACAGGGGGCCATGGGAACTGAAGCTTTCTTT. Translated: CASRQGAMGTEAFF. The chain joins TRBV6-5 to TRBJ1-1; 9 bases match TRBD1. Trimming took 6 bases from V and 5 from J; bases not matched to a gene: 7. CDR1 and CDR2 from the germline V gene are MNHEY and SVGAGI. The CDR3 is made up of 14 amino acids.

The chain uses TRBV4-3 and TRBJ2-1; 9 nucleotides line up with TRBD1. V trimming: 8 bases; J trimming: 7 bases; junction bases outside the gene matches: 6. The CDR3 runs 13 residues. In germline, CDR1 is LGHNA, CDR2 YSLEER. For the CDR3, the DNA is TGCGCCAGCCGGGACAGGGCAAGAAATGAGCAGTTCTTC. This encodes CASRDRARNEQFF.

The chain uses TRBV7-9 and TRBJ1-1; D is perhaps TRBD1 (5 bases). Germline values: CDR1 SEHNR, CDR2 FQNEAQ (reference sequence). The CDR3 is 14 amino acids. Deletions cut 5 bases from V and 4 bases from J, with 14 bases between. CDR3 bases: TGTGCCAGCAGCCTATTGACAAGGGGCACTGAAGCTTTCTTT. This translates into CASSLLTRGTEAFF.

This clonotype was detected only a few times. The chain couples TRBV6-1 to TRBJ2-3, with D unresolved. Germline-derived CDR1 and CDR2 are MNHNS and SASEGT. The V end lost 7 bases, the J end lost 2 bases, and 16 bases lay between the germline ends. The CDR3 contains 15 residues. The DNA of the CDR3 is TGTGCCAGCACCCAGTCCCCAGCCGACACAGATACGCAGTATTTT. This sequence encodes CASTQSPADTDTQYF.

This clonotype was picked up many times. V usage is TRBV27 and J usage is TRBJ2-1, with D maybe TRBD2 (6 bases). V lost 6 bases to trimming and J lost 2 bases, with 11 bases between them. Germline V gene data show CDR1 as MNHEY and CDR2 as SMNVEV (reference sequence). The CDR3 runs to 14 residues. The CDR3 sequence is CASSFGGTYNEQFF. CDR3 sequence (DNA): TGTGCCAGCAGCTTTGGGGGGACCTACAATGAGCAGTTCTTC.

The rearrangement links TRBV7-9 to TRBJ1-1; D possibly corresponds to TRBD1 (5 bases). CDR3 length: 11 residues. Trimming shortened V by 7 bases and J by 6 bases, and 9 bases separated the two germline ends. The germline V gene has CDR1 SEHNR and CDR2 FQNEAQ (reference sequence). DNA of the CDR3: TGTGCCAGCACCCCGACAGCTGAAGCTTTCTTT. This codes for CASTPTAEAFF.

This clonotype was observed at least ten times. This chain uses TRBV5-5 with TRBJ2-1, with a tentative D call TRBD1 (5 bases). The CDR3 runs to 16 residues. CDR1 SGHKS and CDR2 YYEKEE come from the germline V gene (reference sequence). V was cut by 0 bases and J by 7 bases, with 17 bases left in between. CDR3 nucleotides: TGTGCCAGCAGCTTGGTAGGGCAGTTCAGGGTGAATGAGCAGTTCTTC. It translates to CASSLVGQFRVNEQFF.

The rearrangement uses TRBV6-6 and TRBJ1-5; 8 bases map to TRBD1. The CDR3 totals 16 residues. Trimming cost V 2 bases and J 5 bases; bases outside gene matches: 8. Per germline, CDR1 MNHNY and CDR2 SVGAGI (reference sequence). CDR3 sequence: CASSYPDRVGDQPQHF. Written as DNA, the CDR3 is TGTGCCAGCAGTTACCCGGACAGGGTCGGGGATCAGCCCCAGCATTTT.

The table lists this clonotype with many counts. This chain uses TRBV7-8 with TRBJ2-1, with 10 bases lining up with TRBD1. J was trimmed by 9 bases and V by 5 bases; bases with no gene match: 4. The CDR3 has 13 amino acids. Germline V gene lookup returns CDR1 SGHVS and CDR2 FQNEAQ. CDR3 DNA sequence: TGTGCCAGCAGCAGGACAGGGGGGCTTGAGCAGTTCTTC. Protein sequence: CASSRTGGLEQFF.

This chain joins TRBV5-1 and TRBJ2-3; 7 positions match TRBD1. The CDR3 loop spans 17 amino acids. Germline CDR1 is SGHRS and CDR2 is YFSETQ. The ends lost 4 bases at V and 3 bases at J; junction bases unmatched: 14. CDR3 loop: CASSRRQGSSGTDTQYF. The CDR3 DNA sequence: TGCGCCAGCAGCCGACGACAGGGCAGTTCGGGGACAGATACGCAGTATTTT.

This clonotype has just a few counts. The chain's CDR3 is CASSPLAGTTDTQYF. The CDR3 DNA is TGTGCCAGCAGTCCACTAGCGGGGACCACAGATACGCAGTATTTT. V usage is TRBV27 and J usage is TRBJ2-3, with 10 bases identical to TRBD2. This CDR3 region has 15 residues. Trimming took 5 bases from V and 2 from J; bases not matched to a gene: 4. Per germline, CDR1 MNHEY and CDR2 SMNVEV (reference sequence).

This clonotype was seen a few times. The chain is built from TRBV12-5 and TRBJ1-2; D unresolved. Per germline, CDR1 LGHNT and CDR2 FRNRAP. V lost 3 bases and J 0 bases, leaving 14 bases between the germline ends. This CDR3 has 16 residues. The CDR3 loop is CASGFSAGSSNYGYTF. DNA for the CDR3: TGTGCTAGTGGTTTTTCCGCGGGCAGTTCTAACTATGGCTACACCTTC.